This entry lists 20 T cell receptor beta chains sequenced from one sample in a study of blood T cell repertoires in COVID-19. Some clones are missing from TCRdb's copy, which holds only in-frame ones; the method was immunoSEQ multiplex PCR. The repertoire includes 150,000 to 200,000 clones, 90% to 95% of them detected once, and roughly 4.5% sits in the top ten. Material for sequencing was peripheral blood. These receptors originate from a woman in her forties or fifties with acute or convalescent COVID-19.

The chain links TRBV3-1 (or the pseudogene TRBV3-2) to TRBJ1-6; no reliable D call. Germline lookup yields CDR1 LGHDT and CDR2 YNNKEL (reference sequence). V gave up 5 bases and J gave up 0 bases, with 8 bases separating them. This CDR3 has 15 amino acids. The CDR3: CASSDLSSYNSPLHF. In DNA, the CDR3 is TGTGCCAGCAGCGATCTGAGCTCCTATAATTCACCCCTCCACTTT.

The V and J genes are TRBV7-8 and TRBJ1-1; 7 nucleotides line up with TRBD1. The CDR3 spans 14 residues. After removal of 5 bases from V and 1 base from J, the junction contained 4 bases not matched to a gene. Germline-derived CDR1 and CDR2 are SGHVS and FQNEAQ. The CDR3 DNA follows: TGTGCCAGCAGCCGCGGGACAGCGAACACTGAAGCTTTCTTT. It yields the protein CASSRGTANTEAFF.

The gene calls are TRBV7-8 and TRBJ2-7, with a weak D call TRBD1 (6 bases). The germline V gene encodes CDR1 SGHVS and CDR2 FQNEAQ. The CDR3 is 13 amino acids. Between the trimmed V and J ends, which lost 4 bases and 3 bases, there was a span of 10 bases. CDR3 sequence (DNA): TGTGCCAGCAGCTCAGGACAGCTCTACGAGCAGTACTTC. Encoded protein: CASSSGQLYEQYF.

V usage is TRBV12-3 or TRBV12-4 and J usage is TRBJ2-1; D remains unclear. Trimming cost V 5 bases and J 4 bases, with 9 bases left between them. The CDR3 is 13 amino acids. CDR3 amino acids: CASSPRVYNEQFF. The CDR3 DNA reads TGTGCCAGCAGTCCCCGGGTTTACAATGAGCAGTTCTTC.

This sequence joins TRBV28 and TRBJ2-2; 12 bases align to TRBD2. Losses at the gene ends were 5 bases for V and 7 bases for J; bases not matched to a gene: 8. This CDR3 spans 16 amino acids. The germline V gene encodes CDR1 MDHEN and CDR2 SYDVKM. CDR3 in DNA: TGTGCCAGCAGTCTAGCGGGAGGGCAATTTGACGGGGAGCTGTTTTTT. It codes for CASSLAGGQFDGELFF.

The rearrangement joins TRBV29-1 to TRBJ2-1; TRBD2 matches at 7 bases. The CDR3 totals 14 residues. In germline, CDR1 is SQVTM, CDR2 ANQGSEA. Trimming took 4 bases from V and 6 from J; bases not matched to a gene: 9. The CDR3 protein is CSVGAGLPSNEQFF. The CDR3 DNA sequence: TGCAGCGTTGGAGCGGGACTTCCCTCCAATGAGCAGTTCTTC.

J is TRBJ1-2 and V is TRBV6-2 or TRBV6-3, with TRBD1 matching 9 bases. V lost 5 bases, J lost 2 bases, and 3 bases stayed unmatched. Per the germline V gene, CDR1 is MNHEY and CDR2 is SVGEGT. The length of the CDR3 is 14 residues. Written as DNA, the CDR3 is TGTGCCAGCAGTCGGACAGGGGAGAACTATGGCTACACCTTC. This gives the protein CASSRTGENYGYTF.

The chain employs TRBV11-3 and TRBJ2-3; perhaps TRBD1 as D (6 bases). Trimming removed 1 base at V and 0 bases at J, with 11 bases between. This CDR3 is 16 amino acids long. The V gene's germline CDR1 is SGHNT and CDR2 YENEEA. The CDR3 nucleotides are TGTGCCAGCAGCTTAGGGGGGCAGACAAGCACAGATACGCAGTATTTT. This translates into CASSLGGQTSTDTQYF.

The chain joins TRBV14 to TRBJ1-4; D not certain. V was shortened by 4 bases and J by 11 bases, with 17 bases between the two germline ends. This CDR3 spans 14 amino acids. CDR1 is SGHDN and CDR2 is FVKESK in the germline V gene. The CDR3 loop is CASSPTGIRGKLFF. The CDR3 DNA reads as TGTGCCAGCAGCCCCACCGGCATTCGCGGGAAACTGTTTTTT.

In its sample, this clone was seen once. The chain is built from TRBV7-3 and TRBJ2-1; TRBD2 matches at 9 bases. The J segment lost 3 bases and the V segment lost 5 bases, leaving 17 bases of the junction unmatched. This CDR3 comprises 19 residues. Per the germline V gene, CDR1 is SGHTA and CDR2 is FQGTGA. This CDR3 is CASSRWAATSGYFYNEQFF. The CDR3 DNA reads TGTGCCAGCAGCCGGTGGGCAGCGACTAGCGGATACTTCTACAATGAGCAGTTCTTC.

This sequence joins TRBV6-5 and TRBJ1-2; D unclear. The CDR3 totals 15 residues. V lost 5 bases and J 8 bases, leaving 21 bases between the germline ends. Germline-derived CDR1 and CDR2 are MNHEY and SVGAGI. The CDR3 DNA sequence: TGTGCCAGCAGTAACCCGGGGATCCGCCAGTCAGGCTACACCTTC. Translation: CASSNPGIRQSGYTF.

This chain links TRBV12-2 with TRBJ1-2. TRBV12-2 is a pseudogene locus. The CDR3 is made up of 14 amino acids. CDR3 DNA sequence: TGTGCAAGTCGCTTAATCAAGCCTAACTATGGCTACACCTTC. This encodes CASRLIKPNYGYTF.

The chain has TRBV4-3 and TRBJ1-2, with D maybe TRBD1 (6 bases). The CDR3 extends over 15 amino acids. Trimming pared 1 base from V and 6 bases from J, leaving 15 bases between. Germline V gene lookup returns CDR1 LGHNA and CDR2 YSLEER. CDR3 sequence reads: CASSQARGGYDGYTF. In DNA form, the CDR3 reads TGCGCCAGCAGCCAAGCAAGGGGGGGGTACGATGGCTACACCTTC.

The chain is built from TRBV7-9 and TRBJ2-1; 10 nucleotides agree with TRBD1. This CDR3 has 15 residues. Germline V gene lookup returns CDR1 SEHNR and CDR2 FQNEAQ (reference sequence). J was trimmed by 2 bases and V by 4 bases; bases with no gene match: 2. The CDR3 DNA sequence: TGTGCCAGCAGCTCAGACAGGGGGCCCTACAATGAGCAGTTCTTC. This gives the protein CASSSDRGPYNEQFF.

The CDR3 reads CASSPMDTGGSYEQYF. The CDR3 DNA reads TGTGCCAGCAGCCCCATGGACACCGGGGGCTCCTACGAGCAGTACTTC. This chain uses TRBV7-9 with TRBJ2-7; D possibly corresponds to TRBD2 (6 bases). V lost 5 bases and J lost 0, with 17 bases in between. Germline values: CDR1 SEHNR, CDR2 FQNEAQ (reference sequence). This CDR3 region has 16 residues.

With regard to this clone: One junction end does not reproduce the germline sequence, and a read error may be involved. V usage is TRBV7-7 and J usage is TRBJ2-5; perhaps TRBD2 as D (5 bases). This CDR3 is 16 amino acids long. CDR1 and CDR2 from the germline V gene are SSHAT and FNYEAQ (reference sequence). CDR3 region: CASSPSAGEYQETQYF. The CDR3 DNA reads as TGTGCTAGCAGCCCCTCGGCCGGGGAGTACCAAGAGACCCAGTACTTC.

The rearrangement links TRBV7-8 to TRBJ2-2; 8 bases match TRBD1. CDR1 is SGHVS and CDR2 is FQNEAQ in the germline V gene. The CDR3 contains 16 residues. J lost 6 bases, V lost 1 base, and 7 bases had no gene match. Here the CDR3 reads CASSLGAGGAAGELFF. For the CDR3, the DNA is TGTGCCAGCAGCTTAGGGGCAGGGGGCGCTGCCGGGGAGCTGTTTTTT.

This sequence joins TRBV20-1 and TRBJ2-3, with D perhaps matching TRBD2 (6 bases). Germline CDR1 DFQATT, CDR2 SNEGSKA (reference sequence). The V and J ends lost 3 bases and 6 bases respectively, with 19 bases between them. The CDR3 sequence is 15 residues long. CDR3: CSASSRDRRADTQYF. DNA of the CDR3: TGCAGTGCTAGTTCGAGGGACCGGAGGGCGGATACGCAGTATTTT.

This rearrangement joins TRBV27 to TRBJ1-1, with D possibly being TRBD1 (6 bases). The V end lost 8 bases, the J end lost 3 bases, and 13 bases lay between the germline ends. In germline, CDR1 is MNHEY, CDR2 SMNVEV (reference sequence). The CDR3 extends over 13 amino acids. The CDR3 region is CASQTGRYTEAFF. The CDR3 bases are TGTGCCAGCCAGACAGGCCGGTACACTGAAGCTTTCTTT.

The CDR3 protein is CASSQKTSGIHNEQFF. The CDR3 DNA reads TGTGCCAGCAGCCAAAAGACTAGCGGGATACACAATGAGCAGTTCTTC. This sequence joins TRBV3-1 (or the pseudogene TRBV3-2) and TRBJ2-1, with 11 positions matching TRBD2. Germline V gene lookup returns CDR1 LGHDT and CDR2 YNNKEL (reference sequence). CDR3 length equals 16 residues. Germline trimming cut 2 bases from V and 5 bases from J; bases unmatched to any gene: 5.